This TCR beta chain was identified in a study of regulatory T cells in long-lasting Graves disease (dated by TCRdb to about 2021). Concerning the study at large: To count as having persistent Graves' disease, a patient had to have received antithyroid drug treatment for over 5 years with TSH receptor autoantibodies remaining persistently positive. On average, persistent Graves' disease patients in the clinical cohort had been on antithyroid drugs for about 10.3 years. Patients with persistent Graves' disease were compared with patients with newly diagnosed Graves' disease using TCR sequencing and RNA sequencing of peripheral blood. A total of roughly 35 samples were covered by TCR sequencing, comprising some 13 persistent and around 20 newly diagnosed Graves' disease patients. The study was conducted in China and was registered as a clinical trial.

The paper as a whole reports these results and caveats: The study examined only peripheral blood because the primary lesion, thyroid tissue, could not be accessed. TRBV28, TRBJ1-2 and TRBJ2-5 were preferentially used in persistent disease, while TRBV20-1 and TRBJ2-1 were favored in newly diagnosed disease. Persistent patients shared more public clonotypes among themselves (around 3,000) than newly diagnosed patients did (roughly 910). Lower TCR Shannon entropy and fewer highly expanded clones were observed in persistent Graves' disease patients than in newly diagnosed patients, which suggested clonal expansion. Only the TCR beta chain was sequenced and analyzed. The authors acknowledged the small sample size as a limitation that may reduce accuracy.

Per the publication, the time point label means: persistent/refractory GD, antithyroid drugs over 5 years with positive TRAb. RNA was extracted from PBMCs in TRIzol for both TCR sequencing and RNA sequencing. The diagnosis of Graves' disease followed American Thyroid Association guidelines. Patients for the study were recruited at an endocrinology department in Xi'an, China. From each patient, about 9 milliliters of peripheral blood was collected into an EDTA anticoagulant tube. Ficoll Paque Plus density gradient separation was used to isolate PBMCs, and no further T cell sorting was performed. An Agilent 2100 Bioanalyzer and agarose gel were used to assess RNA quality, and a NanoDrop 2000 was used to measure RNA concentration. Worth noting for this clonotype: This receptor's antigen is unknown. Base qualities are not at hand, and no much larger clone is one base apart.

Library preparation was by multiplex PCR. This sample was sequenced with an Illumina HiSeq 4000. CDR3 regions were amplified by Arm-PCR with iRepertoire HTBI primers to construct TCR beta libraries. Before sequencing, the PCR products underwent gel purification. In the authors' own workflow: A total of 62 TRBV and 14 TRBJ segments were identified across samples and were used for gene usage analysis of CDR3 amino acid clonotypes. Filtered high-quality paired reads were merged into contigs using COPE and FqMerger. Contigs were aligned with BLAST to IMGT TRBV, TRBD and TRBJ reference genes, and CDR3 was defined per IMGT. Clonotypes above 0.1% frequency were classified as highly expanded clones. Shannon entropy was used to measure repertoire diversity, and the Gini coefficient was used to measure V-J evenness. Clonotypes shared by more than one individual were considered public. TCRdb cleaned the public reads at Q25 with fastp, built clones with MiXCR and kept in-frame beta chains. Here each entry gathers all rows of one CDR3 protein and keeps the most common genes and DNA. The V and J calls follow TCRdb's processing rather than the paper's. Across this sample there are approximately 400,000 distinct CDR3 sequences, with about 20% seen only once. Around 26% of the sample is held by the ten biggest clonotypes.

The germline V gene specifies LGHNA as CDR1 and YNFKEQ as CDR2. Clipping removes 1 base from V and 3 bases from J, with 14 as the unmatched junction base count. Inclusive of the bounding cysteine and phenylalanine, the CDR3 is 18 residues long. Here the CDR3 DNA is all that survives: 54 bases in frame from base 1. This TCR came from a female donor with Graves disease. The specimen was peripheral blood mononuclear cells (PBMCs), collected when the disease was refractory, from a patient treated with antithyroid drugs. The V and J segments used are TRBV4-2 and TRBJ2-7; 8 bases in the middle match TRBD2. The bases are TGTGCCAGCAGCCAAGGGGCGCCTTTCGGGAGGGTAGGCTACGAGCAGTACTTC. The translation is CASSQGAPFGRVGYEQYF.